The rows below give T cell receptor beta chains drawn from one sample of a study of blood T cell repertoires in COVID-19. Repertoires were generated with immunoSEQ multiplex PCR, while TCRdb's copy carries only in-frame clones and drops some. The table includes 70,000 or so clones, 88% detected once. Sequenced: peripheral blood. These receptors all stem from a human donor in a cohort sampled during active COVID-19. CDR3s include the opening cysteine and the closing phenylalanine or tryptophan. D genes are given only for firm matches.

v_call,j_call,d_call,cdr3_nt,cdr3_aa
TRBV6-5,TRBJ2-2,.,TGTGCCAGCAGCCGGGGTTTTTCCGGGGAGCTGTTTTTT,CASSRGFSGELFF
TRBV7-9,TRBJ2-2,.,TGTGCCAGCGGGCCGACAGGCGCGAACACCGGGGAGCTGTTTTTT,CASGPTGANTGELFF
TRBV18,TRBJ2-5,TRBD2,TGTGCCAGCTCACCACCGGGACTAGTGGAGACCCAGTACTTC,CASSPPGLVETQYF
TRBV10-3,TRBJ2-5,.,TGTGCCATCAGTGACGGGCAAGAGACCCAGTACTTC,CAISDGQETQYF
TRBV10-2,TRBJ1-3,.,TGCGCCAGCAGCGCTTCACTTAGGAGCTCTGGAAACACCATATATTTT,CASSASLRSSGNTIYF
TRBV30,TRBJ2-2,.,TGTGCCTGGCAGGCTACGAACACCGGGGAGCTGTTTTTT,CAWQATNTGELFF
TRBV6-4,TRBJ2-1,TRBD2,TGTGCCAGCAGTGTCCTAGCGGGCTCCTACAATGAGCAGTTCTTC,CASSVLAGSYNEQFF
TRBV5-6,TRBJ1-2,TRBD1,TGTGCCAGCAGTCCGGACAGGGAATATGGCTACACCTTC,CASSPDREYGYTF
TRBV19,TRBJ1-2,TRBD1,TGTGCCAGTAGCGGACAGGGCCACTATGGCTACACCTTC,CASSGQGHYGYTF
TRBV19,TRBJ1-2,.,TGTGCCAGTACCTCCTATTTCGGGAAGTACGACTATGGCTACACCTTC,CASTSYFGKYDYGYTF
TRBV6-5,TRBJ1-1,TRBD1,TGTGCCAGCAGCGGACGACAGGGCGGCAACACTGAAGCTTTCTTT,CASSGRQGGNTEAFF
TRBV7-2,TRBJ2-7,.,TGTGCCAGCAGCTTAGTATCAGGGGAATCCGAGCAGTACTTC,CASSLVSGESEQYF
TRBV5-6,TRBJ1-5,.,TGTGCCAGCAGCGAGGGGGAAGGTTATAGCAATCAGCCCCAGCATTTT,CASSEGEGYSNQPQHF
TRBV11-2,TRBJ2-1,TRBD2,TGTGCCAGCAGCTTGGGACTAGCGAACAATGAGCAGTTCTTC,CASSLGLANNEQFF